Following are 7 T cell receptor beta chains from one sample sequenced in a study of shared clonotypes between healthy human individuals. Using immunoSEQ multiplex PCR, the repertoire was profiled, and TCRdb retains in-frame clones only, with some absent. The table shows more than 2 million clones, with 93% occurring only once. Naive CD8 cells, CD45RO-negative and positively selected for CCR7, excluded terminally differentiated effector memory CD45RA+ cells. Sequencing was done on a sample of naive CD8+ T cells from PBMCs. Receptor source: a man between 18 and 35 years old in good health. Some clones in this sample may be carry-over from other donors' samples.

The genes are TRBV7-3 and TRBJ2-3; TRBD2 matches 8 bases. The CDR3 spans 15 residues. Per germline, CDR1 SGHTA and CDR2 FQGTGA. J lost 5 bases, V lost 7 bases, and 11 bases had no gene match. The CDR3 sequence: CASKAGTRELDTQYF. The CDR3 nucleotides read TGTGCCAGCAAGGCCGGGACTAGAGAACTAGATACGCAGTATTTT. Complete variable domain (other parts from reference TRBV7-3 and TRBJ2-3): GAGVSQTPSNKVTEKGKYVELRCDPISGHTALYWYRQSLGQGPEFLIYFQGTGAADDSGLPNDRFFAVRPEGSVSTLKIQRTERGDSAVYLCASKAGTRELDTQYFGPGTRLTVL.

A word on this clone: Different DNA sequences within this sample yield the same CDR3. The chain employs TRBV15 and TRBJ1-1; unclear D gene. V lost 3 bases to trimming and J lost 0 bases, with 5 bases between them. CDR1 is LNHNV and CDR2 is YYDKDF in the germline V gene (reference sequence). The CDR3 consists of 13 residues. CDR3 residues: CATSRGLNTEAFF. CDR3 nucleotides: TGTGCCACCAGCAGGGGATTGAACACTGAAGCTTTCTTT.

This rearrangement joins TRBV28 to TRBJ1-5; D is ambiguous. V was pared by 3 bases and J by 4 bases, with 7 bases between. The germline gives CDR1 MDHEN, CDR2 SYDVKM. CDR3 length: 13 amino acids. This CDR3 is CASSFSVNQPQHF. The CDR3 DNA is TGTGCCAGCAGTTTTTCGGTGAATCAGCCCCAGCATTTT.

The CDR3 region is CASSRTGPNTGELFF. The CDR3 nucleotides read TGTGCCAGCAGCCGGACAGGTCCGAACACCGGGGAGCTGTTTTTT. The chain combines TRBV7-9 with TRBJ2-2; 7 bases line up with TRBD1. CDR3 length: 15 residues. CDR1 SEHNR and CDR2 FQNEAQ come from the germline V gene (reference sequence). V lost 5 bases and J lost 0; bases outside the gene matches: 3.

The chain employs TRBV4-1 and TRBJ1-5; weak D call: TRBD1 (5 bases). The V end lost 1 base, the J end lost 4 bases, and 11 bases lay between the germline ends. There are 15 residues in the CDR3. Germline V gene data show CDR1 as MGHRA and CDR2 as YSYEKL. CDR3 DNA sequence: TGCGCCAGCAGCCAAGTCGGGGCAGCAAATCAGCCCCAGCATTTT. Its protein is CASSQVGAANQPQHF.

Here the CDR3 DNA reads TGTGCCAGCAGTGAAGCAGGCGGTAGGGGTCAAAACACCATATATTTT. As protein: CASSEAGGRGQNTIYF. V gene TRBV6-1 combines with J gene TRBJ1-3; weak D call: TRBD1 (5 bases). CDR1 MNHNS and CDR2 SASEGT come from the germline V gene. The CDR3 has 16 amino acids. Trimming pared 0 bases from V and 6 bases from J, leaving 15 bases between.

The chain couples TRBV30 to TRBJ2-1; no definite D call. Germline V gives CDR1 GTSNPN, CDR2 SVGIG (reference sequence). The CDR3 is 11 amino acids. V was pared by 0 bases and J by 8 bases, with 5 bases between. The DNA for the CDR3 is TGTGCCTGGAGTGTACAGTATGAGCAGTTCTTC. Its protein product is CAWSVQYEQFF.